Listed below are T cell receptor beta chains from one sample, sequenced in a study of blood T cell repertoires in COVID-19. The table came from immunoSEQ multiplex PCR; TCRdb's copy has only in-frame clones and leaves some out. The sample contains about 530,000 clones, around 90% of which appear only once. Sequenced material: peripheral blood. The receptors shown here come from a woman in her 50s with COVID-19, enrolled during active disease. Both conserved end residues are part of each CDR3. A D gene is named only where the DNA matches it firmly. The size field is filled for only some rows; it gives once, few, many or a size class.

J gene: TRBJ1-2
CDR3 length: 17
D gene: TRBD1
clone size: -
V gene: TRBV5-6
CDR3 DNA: TGTGCCAGCAGCGGGCTGGATATGACAGGGGGCCCAGGTGGCTACACCTTC
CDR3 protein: CASSGLDMTGGPGGYTF

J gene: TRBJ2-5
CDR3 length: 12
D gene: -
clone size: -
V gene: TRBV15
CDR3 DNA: TGTGCCACCAGCCGGGGGAGGGAGACCCAGTACTTC
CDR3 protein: CATSRGRETQYF

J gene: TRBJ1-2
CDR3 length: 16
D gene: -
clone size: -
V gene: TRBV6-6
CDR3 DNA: TGTGCCAGCAGTTACGATGGGGGCAGGGGCTACTATGGCTACACCTTC
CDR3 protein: CASSYDGGRGYYGYTF

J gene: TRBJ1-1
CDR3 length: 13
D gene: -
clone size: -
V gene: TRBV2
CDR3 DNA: TGTGCCAGCTCAAGCGCCCTGAACACTGAAGCTTTCTTT
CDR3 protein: CASSSALNTEAFF

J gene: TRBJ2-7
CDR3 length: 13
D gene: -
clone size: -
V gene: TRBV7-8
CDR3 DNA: TGTGCCAGCAGCCCCACAGGGAACTACGAGCAGTACTTC
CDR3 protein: CASSPTGNYEQYF

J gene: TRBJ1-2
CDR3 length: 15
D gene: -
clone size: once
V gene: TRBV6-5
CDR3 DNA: TGTGCCAGCTTTAATGGACGGAGGAACCTCTATGGCTACACCTTC
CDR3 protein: CASFNGRRNLYGYTF

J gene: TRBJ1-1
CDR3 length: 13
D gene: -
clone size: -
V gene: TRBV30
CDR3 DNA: TGTGCCTGGAGTGGGCGCCGGGGGAGCGAAGCTTTCTTT
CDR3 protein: CAWSGRRGSEAFF

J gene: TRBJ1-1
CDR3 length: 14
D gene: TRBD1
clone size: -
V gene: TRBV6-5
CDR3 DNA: TGTGCCAGCAGTCCACAGGGGGCGAACACTGAAGCTTTCTTT
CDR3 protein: CASSPQGANTEAFF

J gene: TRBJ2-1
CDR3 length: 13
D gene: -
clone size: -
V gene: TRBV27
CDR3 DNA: TGTGCCAGCAGTGAGATAACAGGGACTGAGCAGTTCTTC
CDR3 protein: CASSEITGTEQFF

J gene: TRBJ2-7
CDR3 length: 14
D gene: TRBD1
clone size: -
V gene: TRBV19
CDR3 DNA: TGTGCCAGTAGTCGACCGGGACAGGGGTACGAGCAGTACTTC
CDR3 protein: CASSRPGQGYEQYF

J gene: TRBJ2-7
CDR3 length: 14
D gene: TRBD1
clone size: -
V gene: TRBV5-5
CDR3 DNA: TGTGCCAGCAGCTTGAGACAGGGGCGGTACGAGCAGTACTTC
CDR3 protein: CASSLRQGRYEQYF

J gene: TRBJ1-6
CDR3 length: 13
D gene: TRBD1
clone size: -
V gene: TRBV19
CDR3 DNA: TGTGCCACCGGACAGGGGGCTCATTCACCCCTCCACTTT
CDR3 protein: CATGQGAHSPLHF

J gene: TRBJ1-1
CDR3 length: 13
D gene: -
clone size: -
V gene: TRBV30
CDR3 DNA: TGTGCCTGGAGTAAGGGGATCAACACTGAAGCTTTCTTT
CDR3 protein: CAWSKGINTEAFF

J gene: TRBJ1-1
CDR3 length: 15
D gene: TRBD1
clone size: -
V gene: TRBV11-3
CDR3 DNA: TGTGCCAGCAGCGCAGGGGGCACATCAGGAACTGAAGCTTTCTTT
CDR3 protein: CASSAGGTSGTEAFF

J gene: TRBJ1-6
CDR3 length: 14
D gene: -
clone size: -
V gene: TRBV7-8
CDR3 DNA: TGTGCCAGCAGCTTAAGGGAGTATAATTCACCCCTCCACTTT
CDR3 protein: CASSLREYNSPLHF

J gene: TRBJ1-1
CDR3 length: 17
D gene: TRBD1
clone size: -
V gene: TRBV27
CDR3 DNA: TGTGCCAGCAGTTTAGGGACAGGATTGTTTCAGAACACTGAAGCTTTCTTT
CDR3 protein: CASSLGTGLFQNTEAFF